A selection of T cell receptor beta chains follows, all from one sample in a study of graft-versus-host responses after intestinal transplantation. The antigens these receptors bind are not known. Generated by immunoSEQ multiplex PCR, the TCRdb table keeps only in-frame clones and is missing some. The sample lists some 92,000 clones; 80% to 95% were seen once. This material consisted of unstimulated CD4+ T cells sorted from spleen or lymph node cells, taken before intestinal transplant. Source of these receptors: a human donor who received an intestinal transplant. Both conserved end residues are part of each CDR3. The D gene is left open where the match is weak. Some rows have no size entry. The others give once, few or many, or a class for an expanded clone.

15,-,TRBV28,-,TRBJ2-7,CASSLPVAGTYEQYF,TGTGCCAGCAGTTTACCAGTGGCAGGGACCTACGAGCAGTACTTC
11,-,TRBV29-1,-,TRBJ1-2,CSVTGNYGYTF,TGCAGCGTTACCGGGAACTATGGCTACACCTTC
15,-,TRBV5-4,-,TRBJ2-6,CASSFQGNGANVLTF,TGTGCCAGCAGCTTTCAGGGGAATGGGGCCAACGTCCTGACTTTC
18,-,TRBV27,-,TRBJ2-3,CASSLTMGVMGGGDTQYF,TGTGCCAGCAGTTTGACAATGGGGGTAATGGGGGGCGGGGATACGCAGTATTTT
15,-,TRBV6-1,-,TRBJ2-5,CASSETQGWAETQYF,TGTGCCAGCAGTGAAACACAGGGATGGGCAGAGACCCAGTACTTC
14,TRBD2,TRBV5-1,-,TRBJ2-3,CASTLAGGPDTQYF,TGCGCCAGCACACTAGCGGGAGGGCCAGATACGCAGTATTTT
12,-,TRBV7-9,once,TRBJ1-2,CASSSGYYGYTF,TGTGCCAGCAGCTCAGGGTACTATGGCTACACCTTC
15,TRBD2,TRBV28,-,TRBJ2-7,CASSLYASGSNEQYF,TGTGCCAGCAGTTTATACGCTAGCGGGTCGAACGAGCAGTACTTC
13,-,TRBV27,-,TRBJ1-2,CASSFLSGYGYTF,TGTGCCAGCAGTTTCCTATCGGGCTATGGCTACACCTTC
15,-,TRBV5-1,-,TRBJ2-1,CASSLNPTRGSEQFF,TGCGCCAGCAGCTTAAACCCAACCCGAGGGAGTGAGCAGTTCTTC
13,TRBD1,TRBV19,-,TRBJ1-2,CASSPDRVKGYTF,TGTGCCAGCTCTCCCGACAGGGTAAAGGGCTACACCTTC
14,-,TRBV14,-,TRBJ1-1,CASSQVRGNTEAFF,TGTGCCAGCAGCCAAGTCCGGGGGAACACTGAAGCTTTCTTT
16,-,TRBV12-2,once,TRBJ2-2,CASRPVRLAVGGELFF,TGTGCAAGTCGCCCTGTGAGACTAGCGGTAGGTGGGGAGCTGTTTTTT
16,TRBD2,TRBV5-1,-,TRBJ2-7,CASSLLAGGLSYEQYF,TGCGCCAGCAGCTTGCTAGCGGGAGGCCTCTCCTACGAGCAGTACTTC
16,-,TRBV5-1,-,TRBJ1-3,CASSLNGRNSGNTIYF,TGCGCCAGCAGCTTGAACGGCCGGAACTCTGGAAACACCATATATTTT
13,TRBD2,TRBV7-3,-,TRBJ2-7,CASSPGTSGEQYF,TGTGCCAGCAGCCCCGGGACTAGTGGCGAGCAGTACTTC
14,-,TRBV7-2,-,TRBJ1-1,CASSLGPENTEAFF,TGTGCCAGCAGCTTAGGGCCGGAGAACACTGAAGCTTTCTTT
17,TRBD1,TRBV15,-,TRBJ1-2,CATSRDPRDRGMGGYTF,TGTGCCACCAGCAGAGATCCCCGGGACAGGGGAATGGGAGGCTACACCTTC
15,-,TRBV6-5,few,TRBJ2-7,CASSYSGFTSYEQYF,TGTGCCAGCAGTTACTCGGGGTTCACCTCCTACGAGCAGTACTTC
15,TRBD2,TRBV2,-,TRBJ2-3,CASRPAGRHTDTQYF,TGTGCCAGCAGACCAGCGGGACGCCACACAGATACGCAGTATTTT
14,TRBD1,TRBV5-6,once,TRBJ2-7,CASGDRDSPYEQYF,TGTGCCAGCGGCGACCGGGACAGTCCCTACGAGCAGTACTTC
15,TRBD1,TRBV23-1,-,TRBJ2-7,CASSQIGTGSYEQYF,TGCGCCAGCAGTCAAATCGGGACAGGGTCCTACGAGCAGTACTTC
14,TRBD2,TRBV29-1,-,TRBJ2-7,CSVDTAGNGREQYF,TGCAGCGTTGACACAGCGGGAAATGGGCGCGAGCAGTACTTC
14,-,TRBV27,-,TRBJ1-3,CASSLRGAGNTIYF,TGTGCCAGCAGTTTAAGGGGGGCGGGAAACACCATATATTTT
14,-,TRBV14,-,TRBJ2-3,CASSQIGIPDTQYF,TGTGCCAGCAGCCAAATAGGAATCCCCGATACGCAGTATTTT
16,-,TRBV27,-,TRBJ2-7,CASSLSPAGPTYEQYF,TGTGCCAGCAGTTTATCGCCAGCAGGGCCAACCTACGAGCAGTACTTC
15,TRBD1,TRBV25-1,-,TRBJ2-5,CASSRDRGPQETQYF,TGTGCCAGCAGCCGGGACAGGGGGCCCCAAGAGACCCAGTACTTC
20,TRBD2,TRBV27,-,TRBJ2-4,CASSSLLAGGVPPTKNIQYF,TGTGCCAGCAGTTCCCTACTAGCGGGAGGGGTCCCCCCCACCAAAAACATTCAGTACTTC
15,TRBD1,TRBV2,-,TRBJ1-3,CASRGQLSSGNTIYF,TGTGCCAGCAGGGGACAGTTAAGCTCTGGAAACACCATATATTTT
15,-,TRBV28,once,TRBJ1-2,CASSLGIAYNYGYTF,TGTGCCAGCAGTTTAGGGATAGCATATAACTATGGCTACACCTTC
15,TRBD2,TRBV2,-,TRBJ2-7,CASRGLAATSYEQYF,TGTGCCAGCAGGGGACTAGCGGCCACCTCCTACGAGCAGTACTTC
15,TRBD2,TRBV28,-,TRBJ2-1,CASSSTSGSFNEQFF,TGTGCCAGCAGTTCGACTAGCGGGAGTTTCAATGAGCAGTTCTTC
14,-,TRBV7-9,-,TRBJ2-5,CASSLRTYQETQYF,TGTGCCAGCAGCCTAAGGACGTACCAAGAGACCCAGTACTTC
16,TRBD1,TRBV5-1,-,TRBJ1-6,CASSLAGTDNNSPLHF,TGCGCCAGCAGCTTGGCCGGGACAGATAATAATTCACCCCTCCACTTT
10,-,TRBV28,few,TRBJ2-7,CASSAGKQYF,TGTGCCAGCAGTGCAGGGAAGCAGTACTTC
15,TRBD2,TRBV6-5,-,TRBJ2-7,CASSHKGGPYREQYF,TGTGCCAGCAGTCATAAGGGAGGGCCTTATCGCGAGCAGTACTTC
17,TRBD1,TRBV7-9,-,TRBJ2-1,CASSSTPPGQGNNEQFF,TGTGCCAGCAGCTCGACCCCTCCGGGACAGGGAAACAATGAGCAGTTCTTC
15,-,TRBV30,-,TRBJ1-2,CAWSVKRTALYGYTF,TGTGCCTGGAGCGTCAAGAGGACAGCCCTATATGGCTACACCTTC
18,-,TRBV9,-,TRBJ2-3,CASSVDVDGLLSTDTQYF,TGTGCCAGCAGCGTAGACGTGGACGGACTACTCAGCACAGATACGCAGTATTTT
14,-,TRBV7-9,-,TRBJ2-7,CASSLNPRDYEQYF,TGTGCCAGCAGCTTAAATCCCAGGGACTACGAGCAGTACTTC
17,-,TRBV6-1,-,TRBJ2-1,CASSGSGWQFTGNEQFF,TGTGCCAGCAGTGGCTCCGGTTGGCAGTTTACAGGCAATGAGCAGTTCTTC
13,-,TRBV11-1,few,TRBJ2-5,CASSEERKETQYF,TGTGCCAGCAGCGAAGAGCGGAAAGAGACCCAGTACTTC
12,-,TRBV28,-,TRBJ1-1,CASSPLNTEAFF,TGTGCCAGCAGCCCCTTGAACACTGAAGCTTTCTTT